The entry that follows covers one T cell receptor (beta chain) sequence. Its antigen is still unknown. V was shortened by 1 base and J by 0 bases, with 7 bases between the two germline ends. This CDR3 spans 15 amino acids. The germline gives CDR1 MGHDK, CDR2 SYGVNS. The data are from a study of T cell repertoires in cytomegalovirus infection. About the research overall: Through public TCR beta signatures, both CMV infection and matching HLA type were indicated.

Study results and limitations: There were HLA-C-restricted CMV-specific TCR beta clonotypes dominating the ex vivo response. Summed frequency of shared TCR beta families picked out CMV carriers who also had the relevant HLA.

TCRdb reanalysed the reads using MiXCR and keeps one entry per CDR3 protein. The table lists some 440,000 distinct CDR3 sequences, roughly a third of them singletons. The sample was PBMCs. The sequence was collected from a human donor in good health (CMV status not recorded). Some clones in this sample may be carry-over from other donors' samples. This rearrangement joins TRBV25-1 to TRBJ2-4, with D unclear. The CDR3 DNA follows: TGTGCCAGCAGTGAATCCCGTCTAGCCAAAAACATTCAGTACTTC. Its protein is CASSESRLAKNIQYF.